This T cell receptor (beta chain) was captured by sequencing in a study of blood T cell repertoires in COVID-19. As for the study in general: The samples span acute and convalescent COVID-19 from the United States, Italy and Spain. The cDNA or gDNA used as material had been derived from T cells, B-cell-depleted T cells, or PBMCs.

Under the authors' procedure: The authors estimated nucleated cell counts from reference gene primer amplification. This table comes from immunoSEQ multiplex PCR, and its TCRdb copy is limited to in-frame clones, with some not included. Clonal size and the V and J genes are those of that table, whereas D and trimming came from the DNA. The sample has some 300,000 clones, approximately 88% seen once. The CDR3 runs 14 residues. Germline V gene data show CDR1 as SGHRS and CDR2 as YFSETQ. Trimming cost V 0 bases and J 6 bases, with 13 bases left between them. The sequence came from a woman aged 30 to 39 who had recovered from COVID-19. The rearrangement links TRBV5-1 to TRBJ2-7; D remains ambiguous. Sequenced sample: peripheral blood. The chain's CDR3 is CASSLASPSGEQYF. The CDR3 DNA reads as TGCGCCAGCAGCTTGGCTTCACCCAGTGGCGAGCAGTACTTC.